A single count supports the clone carrying this T cell receptor (beta chain). Its antigen remains unknown. With 60 Vbeta and 13 Jbeta primers, the PCR was carried out. This table comes from immunoSEQ multiplex PCR, and its TCRdb copy is limited to in-frame clones, with some not included. The sample consists of about 38,000 clones, roughly 90% of them appearing once. These data belong to a study of cytomegalovirus exposure and HLA in healthy donors. Study conclusions and caveats: Roughly uniform depth of sequencing across donors was assumed in presence/absence analyses. Sequencing likely produced, as an artifact, a cluster of highly shared sequence variants.

J gave up 9 bases and V 5 bases, and 8 bases lay outside the gene matches. The CDR3 runs to 14 residues. The V gene's germline CDR1 is MNHNY and CDR2 SVGAGI (reference sequence). Donors sampled were nominally healthy, though unrecorded immune exposures were likely. The TCR originated in a woman aged 35 to 49 in good health and CMV-seropositive. The chain uses TRBV6-6 and TRBJ1-5, with 9 nucleotides matching TRBD1. The sample consisted of PBMCs. CDR3 sequence reads: CASSDTGGGRPQHF. The CDR3 DNA follows: TGTGCCAGCAGTGATACAGGGGGCGGTCGGCCCCAGCATTTT.